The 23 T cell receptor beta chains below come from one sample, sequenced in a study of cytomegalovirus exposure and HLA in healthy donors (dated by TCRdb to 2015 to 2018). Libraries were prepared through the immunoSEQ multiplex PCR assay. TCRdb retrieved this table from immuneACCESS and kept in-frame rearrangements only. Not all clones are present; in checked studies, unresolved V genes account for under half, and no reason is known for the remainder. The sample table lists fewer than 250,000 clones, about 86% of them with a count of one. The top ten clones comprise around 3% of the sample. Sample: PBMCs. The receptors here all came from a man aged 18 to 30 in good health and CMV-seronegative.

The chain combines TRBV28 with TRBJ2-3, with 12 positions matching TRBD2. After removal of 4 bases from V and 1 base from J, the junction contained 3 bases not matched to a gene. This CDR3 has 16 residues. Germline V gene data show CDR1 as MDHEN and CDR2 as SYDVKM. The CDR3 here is CASSSRLAGGTDTQYF. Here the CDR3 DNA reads TGTGCCAGCAGTTCCCGACTAGCGGGAGGCACAGATACGCAGTATTTT.

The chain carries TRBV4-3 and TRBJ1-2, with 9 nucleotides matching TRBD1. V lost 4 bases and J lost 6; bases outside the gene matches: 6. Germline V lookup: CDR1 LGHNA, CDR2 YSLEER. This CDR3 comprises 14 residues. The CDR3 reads CASSPDRGRDGYTF. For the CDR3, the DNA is TGCGCCAGCAGCCCGGACAGGGGAAGGGATGGCTACACCTTC.

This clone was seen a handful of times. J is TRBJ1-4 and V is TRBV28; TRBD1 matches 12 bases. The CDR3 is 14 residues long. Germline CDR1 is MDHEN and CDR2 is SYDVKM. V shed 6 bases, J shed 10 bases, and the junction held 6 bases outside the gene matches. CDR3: CASSRGQGAVKLFF. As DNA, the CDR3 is TGTGCCAGCAGCCGGGGACAGGGGGCGGTAAAACTGTTTTTT. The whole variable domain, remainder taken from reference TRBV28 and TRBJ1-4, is DVKVTQSSRYLVKRTGEKVFLECVQDMDHENMFWYRQDPGLGLRLIYFSYDVKMKEKGDIPEGYSVSREKKERFSLILESASTNQTSMYLCASSRGQGAVKLFFGSGTQLSVL.

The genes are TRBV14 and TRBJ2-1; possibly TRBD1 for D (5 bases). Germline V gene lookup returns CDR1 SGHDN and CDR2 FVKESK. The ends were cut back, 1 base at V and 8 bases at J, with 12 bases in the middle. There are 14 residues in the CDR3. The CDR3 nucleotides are TGTGCCAGCAGCCAAGTGGGGCCTTTCTATGAGCAGTTCTTC. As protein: CASSQVGPFYEQFF.

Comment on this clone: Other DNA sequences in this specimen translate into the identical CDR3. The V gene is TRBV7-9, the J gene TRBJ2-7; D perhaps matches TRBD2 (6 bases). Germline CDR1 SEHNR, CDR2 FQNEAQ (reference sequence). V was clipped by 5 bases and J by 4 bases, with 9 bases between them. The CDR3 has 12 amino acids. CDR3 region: CASSPGGYEQYF. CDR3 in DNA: TGTGCCAGCAGCCCTGGAGGGTACGAGCAGTACTTC.

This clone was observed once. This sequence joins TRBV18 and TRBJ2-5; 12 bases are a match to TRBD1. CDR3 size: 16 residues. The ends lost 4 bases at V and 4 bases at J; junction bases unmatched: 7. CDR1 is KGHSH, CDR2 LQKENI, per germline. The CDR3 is CASSRPGQGARETQYF. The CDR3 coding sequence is TGTGCCAGCTCACGCCCGGGACAGGGGGCCCGAGAGACCCAGTACTTC.

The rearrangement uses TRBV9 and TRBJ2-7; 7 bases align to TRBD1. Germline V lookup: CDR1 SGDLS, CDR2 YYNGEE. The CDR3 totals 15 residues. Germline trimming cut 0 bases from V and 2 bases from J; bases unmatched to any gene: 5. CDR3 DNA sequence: TGTGCCAGCAGCGTAGGTAGGGGGCCCCCCTACGAGCAGTACTTC. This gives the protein CASSVGRGPPYEQYF.

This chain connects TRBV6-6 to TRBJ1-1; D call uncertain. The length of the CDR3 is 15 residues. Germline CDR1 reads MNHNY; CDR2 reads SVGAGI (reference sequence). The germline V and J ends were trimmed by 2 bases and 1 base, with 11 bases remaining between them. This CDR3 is CASSYPRGPNTEAFF. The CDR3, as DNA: TGTGCCAGCAGTTACCCCCGAGGGCCGAACACTGAAGCTTTCTTT.

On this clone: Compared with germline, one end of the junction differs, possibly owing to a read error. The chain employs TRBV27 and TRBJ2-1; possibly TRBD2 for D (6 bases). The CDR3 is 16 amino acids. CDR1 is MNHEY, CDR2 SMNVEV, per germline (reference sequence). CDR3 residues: CASSLLGGASNNEQFF. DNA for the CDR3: TGTGCCAGCAGCCTGCTAGGAGGGGCCTCCAACAATGAGCAGTTCTTC.

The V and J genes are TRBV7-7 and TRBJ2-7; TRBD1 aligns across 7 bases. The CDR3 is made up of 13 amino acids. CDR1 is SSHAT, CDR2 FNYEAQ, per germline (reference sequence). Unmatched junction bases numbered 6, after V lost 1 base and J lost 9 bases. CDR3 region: CASSLDRGDPQYF. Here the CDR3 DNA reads TGTGCCAGCAGCTTAGACAGGGGAGACCCGCAGTACTTC.

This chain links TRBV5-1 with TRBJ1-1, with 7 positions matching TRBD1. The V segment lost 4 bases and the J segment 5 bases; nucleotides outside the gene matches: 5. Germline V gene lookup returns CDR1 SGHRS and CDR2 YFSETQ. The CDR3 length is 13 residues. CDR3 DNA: TGCGCCAGCAGCCCATACAGGGGAACTGAAGCTTTCTTT. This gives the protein CASSPYRGTEAFF.

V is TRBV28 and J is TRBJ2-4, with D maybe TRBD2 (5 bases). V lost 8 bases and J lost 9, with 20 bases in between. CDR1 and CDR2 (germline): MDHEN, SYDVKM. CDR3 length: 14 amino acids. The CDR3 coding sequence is TGTGCCAGCCAGAGGGCGCGGACGAGGAGCATTCAGTACTTC. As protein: CASQRARTRSIQYF.

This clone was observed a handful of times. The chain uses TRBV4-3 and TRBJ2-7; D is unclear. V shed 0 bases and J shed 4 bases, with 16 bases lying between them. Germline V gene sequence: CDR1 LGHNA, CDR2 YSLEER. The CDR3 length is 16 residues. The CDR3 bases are TGCGCCAGCAGCCAAGATCCAGTCGACACCATATACGAGCAGTACTTC. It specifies CASSQDPVDTIYEQYF.

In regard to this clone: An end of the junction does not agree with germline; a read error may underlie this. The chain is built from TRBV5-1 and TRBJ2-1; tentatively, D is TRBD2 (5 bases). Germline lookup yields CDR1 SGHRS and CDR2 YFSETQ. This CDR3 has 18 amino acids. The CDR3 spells CASSLGWTSPTFYDEQFF. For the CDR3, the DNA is TGCGCCAGCAGCTTGGGTTGGACTTCACCGACCTTCTACGATGAGCAGTTCTTC. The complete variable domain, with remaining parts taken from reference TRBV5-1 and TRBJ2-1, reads KAGVTQTPRYLIKTRGQQVTLSCSPISGHRSVSWYQQTPGQGLQFLFEYFSETQRNKGNFPGRFSGRQFSNSRSEMNVSTLELGDSALYLCASSLGWTSPTFYDEQFFGPGTRLTVL.

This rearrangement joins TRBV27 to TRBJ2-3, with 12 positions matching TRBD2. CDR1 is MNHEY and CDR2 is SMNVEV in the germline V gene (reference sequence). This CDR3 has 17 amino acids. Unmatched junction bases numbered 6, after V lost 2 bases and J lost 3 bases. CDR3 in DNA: TGTGCCAGCAGTTTACGGCTAGCGGGAGGGCCGACAGATACGCAGTATTTT. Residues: CASSLRLAGGPTDTQYF.

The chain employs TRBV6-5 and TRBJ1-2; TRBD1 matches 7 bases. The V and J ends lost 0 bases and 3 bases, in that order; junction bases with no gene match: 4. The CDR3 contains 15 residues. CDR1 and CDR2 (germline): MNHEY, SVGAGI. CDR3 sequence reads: CASSYSTGTDYGYTF. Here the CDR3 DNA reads TGTGCCAGCAGTTACTCGACAGGGACGGACTATGGCTACACCTTC.

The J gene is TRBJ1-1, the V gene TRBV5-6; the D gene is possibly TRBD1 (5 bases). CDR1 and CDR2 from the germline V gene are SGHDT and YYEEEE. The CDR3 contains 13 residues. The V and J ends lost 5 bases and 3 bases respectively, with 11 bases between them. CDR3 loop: CASRLGVDTEAFF. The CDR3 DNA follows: TGTGCCAGCAGGTTAGGGGTGGACACTGAAGCTTTCTTT.

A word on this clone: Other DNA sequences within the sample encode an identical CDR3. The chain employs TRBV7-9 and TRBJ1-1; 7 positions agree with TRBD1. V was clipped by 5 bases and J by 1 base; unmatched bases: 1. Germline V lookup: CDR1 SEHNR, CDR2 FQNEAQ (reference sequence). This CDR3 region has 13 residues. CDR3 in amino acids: CASSRQGNTEAFF. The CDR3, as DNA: TGTGCCAGCAGCCGACAGGGGAACACTGAAGCTTTCTTT.

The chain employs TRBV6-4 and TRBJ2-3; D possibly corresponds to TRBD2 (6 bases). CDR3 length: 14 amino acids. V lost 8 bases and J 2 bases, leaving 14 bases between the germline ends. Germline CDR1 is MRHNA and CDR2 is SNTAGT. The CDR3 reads CASRRGDYTDTQYF. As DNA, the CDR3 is TGTGCCAGCCGGCGCGGGGATTACACAGATACGCAGTATTTT.

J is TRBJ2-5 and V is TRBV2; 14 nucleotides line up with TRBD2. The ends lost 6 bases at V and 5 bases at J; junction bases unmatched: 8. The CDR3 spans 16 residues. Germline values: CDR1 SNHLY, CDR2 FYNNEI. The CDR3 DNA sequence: TGTGCCAGCAGCGCGACTAGCGGGGGGGCCTTCGAGACCCAGTACTTC. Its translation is CASSATSGGAFETQYF.

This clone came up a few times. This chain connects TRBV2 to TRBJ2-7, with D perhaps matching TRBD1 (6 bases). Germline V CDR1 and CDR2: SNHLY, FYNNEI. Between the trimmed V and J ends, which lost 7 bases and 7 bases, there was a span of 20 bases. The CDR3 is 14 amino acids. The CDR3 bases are TGTGCCAGCACGGGCCAGGGGATCTCTGGAGAGCAGTACTTC. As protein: CASTGQGISGEQYF.

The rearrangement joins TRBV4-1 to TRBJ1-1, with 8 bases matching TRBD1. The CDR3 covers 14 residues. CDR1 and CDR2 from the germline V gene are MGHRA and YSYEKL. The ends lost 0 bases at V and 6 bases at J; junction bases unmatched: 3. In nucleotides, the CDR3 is TGCGCCAGCAGCCAAGACGCGGGACAGGCTGAAGCTTTCTTT. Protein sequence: CASSQDAGQAEAFF.

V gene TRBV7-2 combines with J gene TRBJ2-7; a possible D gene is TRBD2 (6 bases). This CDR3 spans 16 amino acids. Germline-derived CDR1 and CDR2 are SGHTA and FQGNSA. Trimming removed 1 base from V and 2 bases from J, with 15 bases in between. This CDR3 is CASSLGAGLRAYEQYF. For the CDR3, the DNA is TGTGCCAGCAGCTTAGGGGCCGGACTAAGAGCCTACGAGCAGTACTTC.